This T cell receptor beta chain was obtained from a study of shared clonotypes between healthy human individuals. Trimming left V 1 base short and J 5 bases short, with 8 bases between. The CDR3 covers 13 residues. The V gene's germline CDR1 is SEHNR and CDR2 FQNEAQ (reference sequence). General study findings and limits: Memory subsets had estimated richness that was generally smaller than that of naive subsets.

Healthy adults negative for HIV, lacking recent acute infections or vaccinations, served as donors. Points on this clone: Antigen: not known. At the DNA level, this CDR3 is encoded by other sequences in the same sample as well.

An assay was performed, and its level was deep. Only in-frame clones appear in the TCRdb table, and some are missing; sequencing was by immunoSEQ multiplex PCR. The data hold 90,000 to 130,000 clones, with around 68% observed a single time. The receptor was isolated from a woman aged 30 to 39 in good health. Sequences were obtained from memory CD8+ T cells sorted from blood. Indicated subset: CD45RO+ cells pooled with CCR7-negative TemRA cells. V gene TRBV7-9 combines with J gene TRBJ1-1, with D possibly being TRBD1 (5 bases). The CDR3 is CASSLVRGTEAFF. CDR3 coding DNA: TGTGCCAGCAGCTTAGTAAGGGGTACTGAAGCTTTCTTT.